A single sample is the source of the 13 T cell receptor beta chains below, sequenced in a study of cytomegalovirus exposure and HLA in healthy donors. The PCR contained 60 Vbeta and 13 Jbeta primers. Libraries were prepared by immunoSEQ multiplex PCR; TCRdb keeps only in-frame clonotypes and omits some of them. The sample holds some 110,000 clones, 65% seen once. The source material was PBMCs. These receptors all come from a woman in her 40s in good health and CMV-seropositive.

This clone has only a few counts. CDR3 bases: TGTGCCAGCAGCCTGACTAGCGTTAACAATGAGCAGTTCTTC. This translates into CASSLTSVNNEQFF. This chain joins TRBV5-4 and TRBJ2-1; 8 bases are shared with TRBD2. Germline V lookup: CDR1 SGHNT, CDR2 YYREEE (reference sequence). V was pared by 4 bases and J by 5 bases, with 5 bases of the junction left unmatched. The CDR3 has 14 residues.

The chain recombines TRBV4-3 with TRBJ2-1, with a tentative D call TRBD2 (5 bases). CDR3 length equals 12 residues. Germline assignment: CDR1 LGHNA and CDR2 YSLEER. Trimming stripped 0 bases from V and 13 bases from J, with 10 bases between. The CDR3 DNA reads TGCGCCAGCAGCCAAGATGGGCGGGCTCAGTTCTTC. The encoded protein is CASSQDGRAQFF.

This clone showed up just a few times. The chain is built from TRBV29-1 and TRBJ2-3, with 13 bases aligning to TRBD2. Germline loops: CDR1 SQVTM, CDR2 ANQGSEA. J gave up 5 bases and V 5 bases, and 7 bases lay outside the gene matches. The CDR3 has 15 amino acids. The CDR3 sequence is CSVPGTSGTGDTQYF. The CDR3 bases are TGCAGCGTTCCCGGGACTAGCGGGACGGGAGATACGCAGTATTTT.

The chain is built from TRBV2 and TRBJ2-1; 10 nucleotides align to TRBD2. This CDR3 spans 15 amino acids. The junction had 6 bases not matched to a gene; V was cut back by 8 bases and J by 2 bases. Germline values: CDR1 SNHLY, CDR2 FYNNEI. The CDR3 region has the DNA TGTGCCAGCCGCGTGACTAGCGGGCCCTACAATGAGCAGTTCTTC. Translation: CASRVTSGPYNEQFF.

The chain employs TRBV6-5 and TRBJ2-5, with 9 bases identical to TRBD1. The DNA matches TRBJ2-7 better at its end, which makes the J call doubtful. This CDR3 contains 14 residues. The germline gives CDR1 MNHEY, CDR2 SVGAGI. The CDR3 DNA reads as TGTGCCAGCAGTAAGTGGGACAGGGAGGGCGAGCAGTACTTC. Protein sequence: CASSKWDREGEQYF.

CDR3 DNA: TGCGCCAGCAGCTTGGACCCACTAGCGGGAGGGTACAATGAGCAGTTCTTC. Translated, it gives CASSLDPLAGGYNEQFF. The genes are TRBV5-1 and TRBJ2-1; 13 bases agree with TRBD2. Germline CDR1 and CDR2: SGHRS and YFSETQ. Trimming took 0 bases from V and 4 from J; bases not matched to a gene: 4. CDR3 length equals 17 residues.

The chain joins TRBV2 to TRBJ2-3; weak D call: TRBD2 (5 bases). The CDR3 extends over 17 amino acids. The V end was cut by 1 base, the J end by 0 bases, with 14 bases between. The V gene's germline CDR1 is SNHLY and CDR2 FYNNEI. Here the CDR3 DNA reads TGTGCCAGCAGTGAAGGTATGAGCGGATTTAGCACAGATACGCAGTATTTT. Translated, it gives CASSEGMSGFSTDTQYF.

This chain connects TRBV4-1 to TRBJ1-3; 9 nucleotides match TRBD1. Per the germline V gene, CDR1 is MGHRA and CDR2 is YSYEKL. This CDR3 is 16 amino acids long. Trimming took 4 bases from V and 6 from J; bases not matched to a gene: 10. The CDR3 nucleotides read TGCGCCAGCAGCCTAAGACAGGGGGGAACTACAAACACCATATATTTT. Protein: CASSLRQGGTTNTIYF.

The V gene is TRBV19, the J gene TRBJ1-6, with 8 bases lining up with TRBD1. With V trimmed by 3 bases and J by 7 bases, 14 bases remained unmatched. This CDR3 has 18 residues. Germline V lookup: CDR1 LNHDA, CDR2 SQIVND (reference sequence). CDR3 region: CASSIPARGQGSNSPLHF. CDR3 coding DNA: TGTGCCAGTAGTATCCCGGCCAGGGGGCAAGGGTCCAATTCACCCCTCCACTTT.

This clone has only a few counts. The chain is built from TRBV4-3 and TRBJ2-2, with a tentative D call TRBD2 (5 bases). This CDR3 region has 17 residues. Germline CDR1 reads LGHNA; CDR2 reads YSLEER. Trimming removed 0 bases from V and 2 bases from J, with 13 bases in between. The chain's CDR3 is CASSQDRRRLNTGELFF. The CDR3 nucleotides are TGCGCCAGCAGCCAAGACCGACGGAGACTAAACACCGGGGAGCTGTTTTTT.

The chain carries TRBV5-1 and TRBJ2-7; D possibly corresponds to TRBD1 (6 bases). The CDR3 length is 16 residues. The V gene lost 6 bases and the J gene lost 3 bases, with 22 bases spanning the gap. Germline V CDR1 and CDR2: SGHRS, YFSETQ. In DNA form, the CDR3 reads TGCGCCAGCAACCCTATGTCTGTCAGGGACATCTACGAGCAGTACTTC. It codes for CASNPMSVRDIYEQYF. The whole variable domain, remainder taken from reference TRBV5-1 and TRBJ2-7, is KAGVTQTPRYLIKTRGQQVTLSCSPISGHRSVSWYQQTPGQGLQFLFEYFSETQRNKGNFPGRFSGRQFSNSRSEMNVSTLELGDSALYLCASNPMSVRDIYEQYFGPGTRLTVT.

This clone was found once. This chain connects TRBV27 to TRBJ2-5; 13 bases map to TRBD2. Germline V lookup: CDR1 MNHEY, CDR2 SMNVEV (reference sequence). The CDR3 is 17 amino acids. V shed 6 bases and J 4 bases; nucleotides not matched to a gene: 11. CDR3 sequence (DNA): TGTGCCAGCAGGTCTGGTTCGACTAGCGGGAGGCGAGAGACCCAGTACTTC. Protein sequence: CASRSGSTSGRRETQYF.

The genes are TRBV4-2 and TRBJ2-2, with D possibly matching TRBD2 (7 bases). Trimming removed 5 bases from V and 4 bases from J, with 26 bases in between. CDR1 is LGHNA and CDR2 is YNFKEQ in the germline V gene. The CDR3 loop spans 19 amino acids. Here the CDR3 reads CASSSGRERGRGVTGELFF. The CDR3 region has the DNA TGTGCCAGCAGCTCCGGGCGGGAACGGGGGAGGGGGGTCACCGGGGAGCTGTTTTTT.